The sequence of this T cell receptor beta chain was determined in a study of blood T cell repertoires in COVID-19. Study-level information: Samples came from the United States, Italy and Spain, spanning acute and convalescent COVID-19.

Germline V gene lookup returns CDR1 PRHDT and CDR2 FYEKMQ (reference sequence). This CDR3 comprises 14 residues. Clones were read by immunoSEQ multiplex PCR, and TCRdb kept only the in-frame ones, dropping some. The sample yields roughly 160,000 clones, 82% seen once. For this clone: One junction end does not reproduce the germline sequence, and a read error may be involved.

Symptom resolution, clearance, or two negative PCRs marked donors in Cohort 3 as recovered. The specimen sequenced was PBMCs or T cells enriched from blood (not recorded which). The sequence came from a man aged 55 to 70 who had recovered from COVID-19. The gene calls are TRBV13 and TRBJ1-5; 9 bases match TRBD1. CDR3 amino acids: CASSLGQGFQPQHF. Written as DNA, the CDR3 is TGTGCCAGCAGCCTAGGACAGGGGTTTCAGCCCCAGCATTTT.